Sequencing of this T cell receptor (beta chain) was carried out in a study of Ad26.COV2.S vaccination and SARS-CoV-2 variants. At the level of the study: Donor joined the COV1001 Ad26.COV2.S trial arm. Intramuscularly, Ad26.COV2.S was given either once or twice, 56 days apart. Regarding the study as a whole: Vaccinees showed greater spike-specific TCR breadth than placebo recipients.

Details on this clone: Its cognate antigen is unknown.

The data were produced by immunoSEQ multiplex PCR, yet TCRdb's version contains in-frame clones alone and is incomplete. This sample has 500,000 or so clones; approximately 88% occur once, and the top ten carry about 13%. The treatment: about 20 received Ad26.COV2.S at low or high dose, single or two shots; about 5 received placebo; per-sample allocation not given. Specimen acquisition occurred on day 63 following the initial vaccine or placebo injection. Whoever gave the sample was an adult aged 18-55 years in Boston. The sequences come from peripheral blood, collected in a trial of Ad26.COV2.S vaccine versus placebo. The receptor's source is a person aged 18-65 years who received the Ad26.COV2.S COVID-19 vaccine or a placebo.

Here the CDR3 reads CAISESGGATYEQYF. The CDR3 DNA sequence: TGTGCCATCAGTGAGTCGGGCGGGGCGACCTACGAGCAGTACTTC. The gene calls are TRBV10-3 and TRBJ2-7; D perhaps matches TRBD2 (6 bases). V lost 0 bases, J lost 2 bases, and 11 bases lay in between. Looked up from germline, CDR1 is ENHRY and CDR2 is SYGVKD. CDR3 length equals 15 residues.